The rows below give T cell receptor beta chains drawn from one sample of a study of glioma-infiltrating T cells. TCRdb independently ran MiXCR on the multiplex PCR reads; one entry per CDR3 protein. This sample carries fewer than 55,000 distinct CDR3 sequences, about a fifth of them seen once, and the ten largest clones take almost 6.5%. Source material: glioma tissue, nonneoplastic brain tissue, or PBMCs (not recorded which). The origin of the receptors is a human donor with low-grade glioma or glioblastoma, undergoing nonglioma brain surgery, or in good health (not recorded which). The conserved cysteine and the conserved F or W are not part of the CDR3 here.

V gene: TRBV12-3/TRBV12-4; J gene: TRBJ2-1; CDR3 protein: ASSPLRGLVGYYNGQF
V gene: TRBV29-1; J gene: TRBJ1-1; CDR3 protein: SVRTGDTEAF
V gene: TRBV11-1; J gene: TRBJ1-2; CDR3 protein: ASSDRAARSYT
V gene: TRBV9; J gene: TRBJ2-5; CDR3 protein: ASSVYGVQETQY
V gene: TRBV25-1; J gene: TRBJ2-5; CDR3 protein: ASRPSGSETQY
V gene: TRBV6-1; J gene: TRBJ2-5; CDR3 protein: ASSGWDRQETQY
V gene: TRBV4-2; J gene: TRBJ2-3; CDR3 protein: ASSQDRRASGRADTQY
V gene: TRBV20-1; J gene: TRBJ1-2; CDR3 protein: SARPGQALNYGYT
V gene: TRBV20-1; J gene: TRBJ1-1; CDR3 protein: SAREGETLNTEAF
V gene: TRBV20-1; J gene: TRBJ2-3; CDR3 protein: SAKPFGGGVPDTQY
V gene: TRBV7-8; J gene: TRBJ2-3; CDR3 protein: ASSKQGASTDTQY